This T cell receptor beta chain was recovered during a study of T cells in Graves' hyperthyroidism and ophthalmopathy. RNA transcripts yielded amplified TCR beta CDR3 regions. The HTBI primer set served for first-round RT-PCR of the TCR CDR3. TCRdb reprocessed the multiplex PCR reads with MiXCR, giving one entry per CDR3 protein. The table shows 500,000 to 650,000 distinct CDR3 sequences, with approximately 17% occurring only once. Germline assignment: CDR1 LNHNV and CDR2 YYDKDF (reference sequence). V was clipped by 0 bases and J by 2 bases, with 14 bases between them. CDR3 length: 16 amino acids. The sample holds many counts of this clonotype.

This chain connects TRBV15 to TRBJ2-7; either TRBD1 or TRBD2 may supply D (6 bases each). The clonotype originates from a woman aged 18-29 years with Graves' ophthalmopathy. The specimen was blood. The CDR3 protein is CATSREGGGRTYEQYF. Written as DNA, the CDR3 is TGTGCCACCAGCAGAGAGGGGGGCGGCAGAACCTACGAGCAGTACTTC.